A single sample is the source of the 23 T cell receptor beta chains below, sequenced in a study of shared clonotypes between healthy human individuals. TCRdb's table, derived via immunoSEQ multiplex PCR, lists solely in-frame clones and lacks some. The repertoire holds 2 million to 2.5 million clones, with approximately 94% as singletons. Sequenced input: naive CD4+ T cells sorted from blood. Subset defined: CD45RA+ positively selected. All receptors derive from a man aged 18 to 35 in good health.

This clone was detected only once. The gene calls are TRBV18 and TRBJ2-2; D not resolved. This CDR3 has 14 residues. Germline assignment: CDR1 KGHSH and CDR2 LQKENI. Between the trimmed V and J ends, which lost 2 bases and 3 bases, there was a span of 7 bases. This CDR3 reads CASSPSGHTGELFF. The DNA of the CDR3 is TGTGCCAGCTCACCAAGTGGTCACACCGGGGAGCTGTTTTTT.

The genes are TRBV10-3 and TRBJ2-7; possibly TRBD1 for D (5 bases). There are 15 residues in the CDR3. Germline values: CDR1 ENHRY, CDR2 SYGVKD. The V gene lost 2 bases and the J gene lost 0 bases, with 11 bases spanning the gap. CDR3 DNA sequence: TGTGCCATCAGTGAGACCGACAGTCCCTCCTACGAGCAGTACTTC. Translated: CAISETDSPSYEQYF.

The chain carries TRBV2 and TRBJ2-1; tentative D call: TRBD1 (6 bases). This CDR3 spans 15 amino acids. V was clipped by 9 bases and J by 2 bases, with 17 bases between them. Germline CDR1 SNHLY, CDR2 FYNNEI. As DNA, the CDR3 is TGTGCCAGGGACAGACCGGGATTACCCTACAATGAGCAGTTCTTC. The encoded protein is CARDRPGLPYNEQFF.

V gene TRBV2 combines with J gene TRBJ1-1; TRBD1 aligns across 9 bases. J lost 5 bases, V lost 0 bases, and 10 bases had no gene match. The CDR3 is made up of 17 amino acids. Germline V gene sequence: CDR1 SNHLY, CDR2 FYNNEI. CDR3 DNA sequence: TGTGCCAGCAGTGAAGCACATAGTAGAGACAGGGGGACTGAAGCTTTCTTT. This gives the protein CASSEAHSRDRGTEAFF.

This sequence joins TRBV9 and TRBJ2-3; possible D gene TRBD2, 6 bases. The CDR3 contains 15 residues. V lost 4 bases to trimming and J lost 4 bases, with 16 bases between them. CDR1 and CDR2 from the germline V gene are SGDLS and YYNGEE. CDR3 loop: CASSPRKASADTQYF. The DNA of the CDR3 is TGTGCCAGCAGCCCCCGAAAGGCTAGCGCAGATACGCAGTATTTT.

J is TRBJ1-5 and V is TRBV7-6, with TRBD1 as a possible D gene (5 bases). Per the germline V gene, CDR1 is SGHVS and CDR2 is FNYEAQ. The V and J ends lost 5 bases and 6 bases respectively, with 11 bases between them. The CDR3 runs 13 residues. The CDR3 DNA reads as TGTGCCAGCAGCGCACGGGGGGGTCAGCCCCAGCATTTT. Residues: CASSARGGQPQHF.

The chain uses TRBV18 and TRBJ2-4; possibly TRBD1 for D (5 bases). The germline V gene has CDR1 KGHSH and CDR2 LQKENI. Trimming pared 2 bases from V and 2 bases from J, leaving 13 bases between. CDR3 size: 16 residues. CDR3 region: CASSPEPGPPKNIQYF. DNA for the CDR3: TGTGCCAGCTCACCAGAGCCAGGGCCCCCCAAAAACATTCAGTACTTC.

The count of this clone is one. The rearrangement links TRBV7-6 to TRBJ1-1; possible D gene TRBD1, 6 bases. Trimming pared 5 bases from V and 3 bases from J, leaving 13 bases between. The CDR3 has 14 amino acids. CDR1 and CDR2 (germline): SGHVS, FNYEAQ. Here the CDR3 DNA reads TGTGCCAGCAGCCCCCCTGGGGGCTACACTGAAGCTTTCTTT. It encodes CASSPPGGYTEAFF.

The genes are TRBV7-3 and TRBJ1-6; D might be TRBD1 (6 bases). Trimming removed 5 bases at V and 6 bases at J, with 14 bases between. CDR1 and CDR2 from the germline V gene are SGHTA and FQGTGA. This CDR3 is built from 15 residues. CDR3 sequence: CASSLWGQSNSPLHF. DNA for the CDR3: TGTGCCAGCAGCCTTTGGGGACAAAGTAATTCACCCCTCCACTTT.

The V and J genes are TRBV7-8 and TRBJ2-5; D is unresolved. The germline V and J ends were trimmed by 3 bases and 0 bases, with 8 bases remaining between them. The CDR3 contains 14 residues. Germline CDR1 SGHVS, CDR2 FQNEAQ. CDR3 amino acids: CASSFQEYQETQYF. Written as DNA, the CDR3 is TGTGCCAGCAGCTTTCAGGAGTACCAAGAGACCCAGTACTTC.

The chain's CDR3 is CASTGTSGSDTQYF. The CDR3 DNA follows: TGTGCCAGCACCGGGACTAGCGGGAGTGATACGCAGTATTTT. This rearrangement joins TRBV18 to TRBJ2-3; the match to TRBD2 covers 14 bases. Germline loops: CDR1 KGHSH, CDR2 LQKENI. The CDR3 runs 14 residues. V shed 8 bases, J shed 6 bases, and the junction held 4 bases outside the gene matches.

In regard to this clone: Other DNA sequences from this sample encode an identical CDR3 as well. The genes are TRBV5-1 and TRBJ2-1; D is uncertain. V shed 0 bases and J shed 0 bases, with 1 base lying between them. The CDR3 is 13 amino acids. CDR1 is SGHRS and CDR2 is YFSETQ in the germline V gene. The CDR3 nucleotides are TGCGCCAGCAGCTTGGCCTCCTACAATGAGCAGTTCTTC. Residues: CASSLASYNEQFF.

This clone has a handful of counts. The chain employs TRBV28 and TRBJ2-5; D is uncertain. The germline CDR1 and CDR2 sequences are MDHEN and SYDVKM. The CDR3 sequence is 14 residues long. The V and J ends lost 3 bases and 1 base respectively, with 9 bases between them. The CDR3 protein is CASSFRSSQETQYF. In DNA form, the CDR3 reads TGTGCCAGCAGTTTTCGGAGTAGCCAAGAGACCCAGTACTTC.

As concerns this clone: Other DNA sequences from this sample encode an identical CDR3 as well. This chain uses TRBV11-2 with TRBJ2-7, with D hard to call. The CDR3 has 11 residues. The germline gives CDR1 SGHAT, CDR2 FQNNGV. V lost 0 bases to trimming and J lost 4 bases, with 1 base between them. In DNA form, the CDR3 reads TGTGCCAGCAGCTTAGAATACGAGCAGTACTTC. Its translation is CASSLEYEQYF.

V usage is TRBV30 and J usage is TRBJ1-1, with D perhaps TRBD1 (5 bases). The V end lost 2 bases, the J end lost 11 bases, and 21 bases lay between the germline ends. Germline lookup yields CDR1 GTSNPN and CDR2 SVGIG (reference sequence). CDR3 length: 14 residues. The CDR3: CAWSLGTTLPGAFF. The CDR3 DNA is TGTGCCTGGAGTCTCGGGACGACCTTACCGGGGGCTTTCTTT.

The V and J genes are TRBV28 and TRBJ1-5, with a tentative D call TRBD1 (5 bases). CDR1 and CDR2 from the germline V gene are MDHEN and SYDVKM. This CDR3 spans 14 amino acids. V dropped 1 base and J dropped 3 bases, with 7 bases sitting between them. CDR3 protein: CASSLSGINQPQHF. In nucleotides, the CDR3 is TGTGCCAGCAGTTTATCAGGGATCAATCAGCCCCAGCATTTT.

This clone was picked up one time. This chain joins TRBV9 and TRBJ2-1; D call uncertain. CDR1 and CDR2 (germline): SGDLS, YYNGEE. The CDR3 is made up of 13 amino acids. V was pared by 0 bases and J by 9 bases, with 10 bases between. CDR3: CASSVGPLSEQFF. For the CDR3, the DNA is TGTGCCAGCAGCGTAGGGCCATTAAGTGAGCAGTTCTTC.

Remarks on this clone: Other DNA sequences in the sample encode the same CDR3. The chain is built from TRBV7-3 and TRBJ1-5; D is unresolved. Germline-derived CDR1 and CDR2 are SGHTA and FQGTGA. Trimming stripped 1 base from V and 3 bases from J, with 4 bases between. The CDR3 has 13 residues. The CDR3 bases are TGTGCCAGCAGCTTAAGCGTCAATCAGCCCCAGCATTTT. Translating gives CASSLSVNQPQHF.

The CDR3 bases are TGTGCCAGCTCACCACTACAGGGAGACAATTCACCCCTCCACTTT. Translation: CASSPLQGDNSPLHF. The chain has TRBV18 and TRBJ1-6; D is perhaps TRBD1 (6 bases). V lost 1 base and J lost 7, with 11 bases in between. This CDR3 has 15 residues. In germline, CDR1 is KGHSH, CDR2 LQKENI.

This chain connects TRBV7-8 to TRBJ2-3; D is perhaps TRBD2 (6 bases). There are 16 residues in the CDR3. Per the germline V gene, CDR1 is SGHVS and CDR2 is FQNEAQ. Trimming pared 1 base from V and 0 bases from J, leaving 11 bases between. In nucleotides, the CDR3 is TGTGCCAGCAGCTTAGTTGCGGGAACCAGCACAGATACGCAGTATTTT. Its translation is CASSLVAGTSTDTQYF.

The chain employs TRBV18 and TRBJ1-1; D gene uncertain. The germline V gene has CDR1 KGHSH and CDR2 LQKENI. The CDR3 sequence is 14 residues long. V dropped 2 bases and J dropped 3 bases, with 10 bases sitting between them. CDR3 nucleotides: TGTGCCAGCTCACCAGGGGATCCGTACACTGAAGCTTTCTTT. Translating it yields CASSPGDPYTEAFF.

This clone came up once. The same CDR3 also results from other DNA sequences found in this sample. The chain uses TRBV9 and TRBJ2-2; 11 bases agree with TRBD2. With 2 bases clipped from V and 4 bases from J, the junction kept 1 base outside the gene matches. CDR3 length: 15 residues. Germline V CDR1 and CDR2: SGDLS, YYNGEE. Here the CDR3 DNA reads TGTGCCAGCAGCGTGGGGACTAGCGGCACCGGGGAGCTGTTTTTT. Translating gives CASSVGTSGTGELFF.

The J gene is TRBJ1-1, the V gene TRBV11-2; D uncertain. Germline loops: CDR1 SGHAT, CDR2 FQNNGV. Trimming cost V 0 bases and J 4 bases, with 9 bases left between them. The CDR3 is 14 residues long. This CDR3 reads CASSLDEALTEAFF. The CDR3 coding sequence is TGTGCCAGCAGCTTAGATGAGGCACTCACTGAAGCTTTCTTT.